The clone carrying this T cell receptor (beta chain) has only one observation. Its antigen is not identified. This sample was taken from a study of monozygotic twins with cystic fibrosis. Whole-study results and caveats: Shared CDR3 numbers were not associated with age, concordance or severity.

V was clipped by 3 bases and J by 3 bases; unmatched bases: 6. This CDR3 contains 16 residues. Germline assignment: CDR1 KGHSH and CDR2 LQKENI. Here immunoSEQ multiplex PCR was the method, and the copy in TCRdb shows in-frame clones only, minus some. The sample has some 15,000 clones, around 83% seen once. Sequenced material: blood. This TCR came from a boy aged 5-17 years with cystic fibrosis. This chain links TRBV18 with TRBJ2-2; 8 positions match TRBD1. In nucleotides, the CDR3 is TGTGCCAGCTCACCGCGAGGACAGGGCGACACCGGGGAGCTGTTTTTT. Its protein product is CASSPRGQGDTGELFF.